This is a list of T cell receptor beta chains from one sample in a study of immune cell composition in non-small cell lung cancer. The protocol was immunoSEQ multiplex PCR, while the TCRdb copy is restricted to in-frame clones and leaves out a portion. The table shows several thousand clones, with around 80% occurring only once. Sequenced: lung tumor tissue. The receptors originated from a human donor with non-small cell lung cancer. Both conserved end residues are part of each CDR3. A D gene is named only where the DNA matches it firmly. Some rows mark clone size as missing; the rest say once, few, many or name a class of expanded clone.

TRBV18	TRBJ2-1	NA	TRBD1	CASSPRDSSYNEQFF	TGTGCCAGCTCACCACGGGACAGCTCCTACAATGAGCAGTTCTTC
TRBV11-1	TRBJ1-1	NA	NA	CASSLMPLGGQAFF	TGTGCCAGCAGCTTAATGCCGTTGGGGGGACAAGCTTTCTTT
TRBV4-2	TRBJ1-1	medium-sized	NA	CASSQGLENTEAFF	TGTGCCAGCAGCCAAGGACTGGAGAACACTGAAGCTTTCTTT
TRBV19	TRBJ1-2	NA	NA	CASTGSDRLGYTF	TGTGCCAGTACCGGAAGCGACAGGTTAGGCTACACCTTC
TRBV7-4	TRBJ1-5	few	NA	CASSLDSGGGQPQHF	TGTGCCAGCAGCTTAGATAGCGGGGGGGGTCAGCCCCAGCATTTT
TRBV7-8	TRBJ2-6	NA	TRBD2	CASSILAGFSGANVLTF	TGTGCCAGCAGCATACTAGCGGGGTTCTCTGGGGCCAACGTCCTGACTTTC
TRBV5-6	TRBJ1-2	NA	NA	CASSLTGTLIYGYTF	TGTGCCAGCAGCTTGACAGGGACATTGATCTATGGCTACACCTTC
TRBV15	TRBJ2-5	once	TRBD1	CATSREGQAQETQYF	TGTGCCACCAGCAGAGAGGGACAGGCACAAGAGACCCAGTACTTC
TRBV7-2	TRBJ2-4	NA	NA	CASSFTIAKNIQYF	TGTGCCAGCAGCTTCACAATAGCCAAAAACATTCAGTACTTC
TRBV15	TRBJ1-4	NA	NA	CATSRGLATLEKLFF	TGTGCCACCAGCAGAGGATTGGCGACTTTAGAAAAACTGTTTTTT
TRBV10-3	TRBJ1-2	NA	NA	CAISEGGDYGYTF	TGTGCCATCAGTGAAGGGGGGGACTATGGCTACACCTTC
TRBV2	TRBJ2-5	NA	NA	CASRGTGGETQYF	TGTGCCAGCAGGGGGACTGGGGGAGAGACCCAGTACTTC
TRBV2	TRBJ2-5	NA	TRBD1	CASSGPDRGKETQYF	TGTGCCAGCAGTGGCCCCGACAGGGGGAAAGAGACCCAGTACTTC
TRBV10-3	TRBJ1-2	NA	TRBD1	CAISGTDRVGGYTF	TGTGCCATCAGTGGAACCGACAGGGTCGGGGGCTACACCTTC
TRBV5-1	TRBJ2-7	few	NA	CASSDIKQGGWLYEQYF	TGCGCCAGCAGCGATATAAAACAGGGCGGCTGGCTATACGAGCAGTACTTC
TRBV9	TRBJ1-1	NA	NA	CASSVAAGGEAFF	TGTGCCAGCAGCGTAGCTGCGGGAGGTGAAGCTTTCTTT
TRBV18	TRBJ1-1	NA	NA	CASSVRQMMNTEAFF	TGTGCCAGCTCAGTCCGACAGATGATGAACACTGAAGCTTTCTTT
TRBV11-1	TRBJ2-5	NA	TRBD1	CASSLGQGMKTQYF	TGTGCCAGCAGCTTAGGACAGGGGATGAAGACCCAGTACTTC
TRBV15	TRBJ2-1	NA	NA	CATSILRGGNNEQFF	TGTGCCACCAGCATCCTCAGGGGTGGGAACAATGAGCAGTTCTTC
TRBV6-5	TRBJ2-1	NA	TRBD2	CASRQRLAGGNEQFF	TGTGCCAGCAGGCAACGACTAGCGGGCGGCAATGAGCAGTTCTTC
TRBV4-1	TRBJ2-5	NA	TRBD2	CASSQERGAVGETQYF	TGCGCCAGCAGCCAAGAGCGGGGGGCCGTTGGAGAGACCCAGTACTTC
TRBV19	TRBJ1-5	NA	NA	CASSIFAVPNQPQHF	TGTGCCAGTAGTATATTTGCAGTACCGAATCAGCCCCAGCATTTT
TRBV19	TRBJ2-2	NA	NA	CASTLTGNTGELFF	TGTGCCAGTACTTTGACGGGGAACACCGGGGAGCTGTTTTTT
TRBV2	TRBJ2-5	NA	TRBD2	CASSEAGLQETQYF	TGTGCCAGCAGTGAAGCGGGACTACAAGAGACCCAGTACTTC
TRBV15	TRBJ2-3	once	TRBD2	CATSGLRGTSGERNTQYF	TGTGCCACCAGCGGACTGCGCGGGACTAGCGGGGAGAGGAATACGCAGTATTTT
TRBV2	TRBJ2-5	NA	TRBD2	CASRATSGGQETQYF	TGTGCCAGCAGAGCCACTAGCGGGGGGCAAGAGACCCAGTACTTC
TRBV2	TRBJ2-2	NA	TRBD1	CASSEQGANTGELFF	TGTGCCAGCAGTGAACAGGGGGCGAACACCGGGGAGCTGTTTTTT
TRBV19	TRBJ1-2	NA	TRBD1	CASGTGVVHYGYTF	TGTGCCAGCGGGACAGGGGTCGTTCACTATGGCTACACCTTC
TRBV27	TRBJ2-3	NA	TRBD2	CASSTYPGLAGGLSTDTQYF	TGTGCCAGCAGTACCTATCCGGGACTAGCGGGGGGGCTTAGCACAGATACGCAGTATTTT
TRBV19	TRBJ2-2	NA	TRBD2	CASSTGGRLAGAANTGELFF	TGTGCCAGTAGTACGGGGGGAAGACTAGCGGGAGCCGCGAACACCGGGGAGCTGTTTTTT
TRBV28	TRBJ1-1	NA	TRBD1	CASSPRRQGRTEAFF	TGTGCCAGCAGTCCCCGCCGACAGGGGAGAACTGAAGCTTTCTTT
TRBV15	TRBJ2-1	NA	TRBD1	CATSRGGQRFSYNEQFF	TGTGCCACCAGCAGAGGGGGACAGAGATTCTCCTACAATGAGCAGTTCTTC
TRBV28	TRBJ1-2	NA	NA	CASSLGGNANYGYTF	TGTGCCAGCAGCCTAGGGGGTAATGCTAACTATGGCTACACCTTC
TRBV7-6	TRBJ2-5	NA	TRBD1	CASSLPGQGLQETQYF	TGTGCCAGCAGCTTACCCGGACAGGGCCTCCAAGAGACCCAGTACTTC
TRBV5-4	TRBJ2-7	NA	TRBD1	CASKPGQGTYEQYF	TGTGCCAGCAAACCGGGACAGGGAACCTACGAGCAGTACTTC
TRBV2	TRBJ1-1	NA	NA	CASQRLQENTEAFF	TGTGCCAGCCAACGGTTACAGGAGAACACTGAAGCTTTCTTT
TRBV6-5	TRBJ2-2	few	NA	CASTPGFGELFF	TGTGCCAGCACCCCGGGATTCGGGGAGCTGTTTTTT
TRBV5-4	TRBJ2-7	NA	NA	CASSYPGAYEQYF	TGTGCCAGCAGCTATCCAGGGGCCTACGAGCAGTACTTC
TRBV5-8	TRBJ1-1	once	TRBD1	CASSADRGRGTEAFF	TGTGCCAGCAGCGCGGACAGGGGTCGGGGGACTGAAGCTTTCTTT
TRBV11-3	TRBJ2-7	NA	TRBD1	CASSLRDSYEQYF	TGTGCCAGCAGCTTAAGGGACAGCTACGAGCAGTACTTC
TRBV15	TRBJ2-7	NA	NA	CATSREGGRGLEQYF	TGTGCCACCAGCAGAGAAGGTGGCAGGGGATTAGAGCAGTACTTC
TRBV10-2	TRBJ2-6	once	TRBD2	CASSEKLAGAYSGANVLTF	TGCGCCAGCAGTGAGAAGCTAGCGGGGGCCTATTCTGGGGCCAACGTCCTGACTTTC
TRBV18	TRBJ2-7	NA	NA	CASSPHQGARLYEQYF	TGTGCCAGCTCACCACATCAGGGCGCCCGGCTCTACGAGCAGTACTTC
TRBV10-2	TRBJ2-1	NA	TRBD2	CASSLAGAGNEQFF	TGCGCCAGCAGTCTAGCGGGGGCTGGGAATGAGCAGTTCTTC